Each of the 23 T cell receptor beta chains below was sequenced from the same sample in a study of cytomegalovirus exposure and HLA in healthy donors (dated by TCRdb to about 2017). The library was made by the immunoSEQ multiplex PCR assay. A mixture of 60 forward primers for TCR Vbeta segments and 13 reverse primers for TCR Jbeta segments was used in the multiplex PCR. TCRdb retrieved this table from immuneACCESS and kept in-frame rearrangements only. Not all clones are present; in checked studies, unresolved V genes account for under half, and no reason is known for the remainder. The sample yields about 160,000 clones; approximately 80% were counted once. Together, the top ten hold about 9.9% of the sample. Sequenced: PBMCs. The receptors stem from a man aged 18 to 35 in good health and CMV-seropositive.

J is TRBJ2-7 and V is TRBV4-1; D may be TRBD2 (6 bases). Germline CDR1 is MGHRA and CDR2 is YSYEKL. This CDR3 region has 13 residues. V was trimmed by 1 base and J by 2 bases, leaving 6 bases between them. CDR3 sequence reads: CASSQGRAYEQYF. The CDR3 region has the DNA TGCGCCAGCAGCCAAGGGAGGGCCTACGAGCAGTACTTC.

The V gene is TRBV19, the J gene TRBJ1-1; 7 positions agree with TRBD1. Per the germline V gene, CDR1 is LNHDA and CDR2 is SQIVND (reference sequence). The V and J ends lost 1 base and 4 bases, in that order; junction bases with no gene match: 9. The CDR3 is 16 amino acids. CDR3 sequence reads: CASSIGTGVLTTEAFF. The CDR3 DNA sequence: TGTGCCAGTAGTATAGGCACAGGGGTCCTGACCACTGAAGCTTTCTTT.

This clone turned up a few times. The chain recombines TRBV6-1 with TRBJ2-1; 12 positions agree with TRBD2. Germline CDR1 MNHNS, CDR2 SASEGT. CDR3 length: 16 amino acids. The V segment lost 0 bases and the J segment 7 bases; nucleotides outside the gene matches: 4. DNA for the CDR3: TGTGCCAGCAGTGAAGCCCTAGCGGGAGGGCCTAATGAGCAGTTCTTC. Amino acids: CASSEALAGGPNEQFF.

The chain links TRBV7-2 to TRBJ1-4; the D gene is possibly TRBD1 (6 bases). Germline CDR1 is SGHTA and CDR2 is FQGNSA. Trimming took off 1 base at V and 4 bases at J, with 13 bases between the two ends. The CDR3 length is 16 residues. The chain's CDR3 is CASSLGPGQSNEKLFF. The CDR3 DNA reads TGTGCCAGCAGCTTAGGACCTGGACAGAGTAATGAAAAACTGTTTTTT.

This clone is a singleton in its sample. This chain uses TRBV29-1 with TRBJ1-1; D call uncertain. CDR3 size: 11 residues. V shed 8 bases and J shed 4 bases, with 11 bases lying between them. CDR1 and CDR2 (germline): SQVTM, ANQGSEA. CDR3 in amino acids: CSIMRVTEAFF. CDR3 sequence (DNA): TGCAGCATCATGAGGGTCACTGAAGCTTTCTTT.

The chain recombines TRBV7-9 with TRBJ2-1; 7 bases align to TRBD1. V lost 7 bases to trimming and J lost 1 base; unmatched junction nucleotides: 7. Germline V gene lookup returns CDR1 SEHNR and CDR2 FQNEAQ (reference sequence). The CDR3 spans 15 residues. CDR3 nucleotide sequence: TGTGCCAGCACCCGGGACAGCGAGTCCTACAATGAGCAGTTCTTC. Its protein product is CASTRDSESYNEQFF.

The V and J genes are TRBV29-1 and TRBJ1-4, with D possibly TRBD1 on 5 matching bases. CDR3 length: 13 residues. The ends were cut back, 1 base at V and 10 bases at J, with 13 bases in the middle. Germline V gene data show CDR1 as SQVTM and CDR2 as ANQGSEA. Here the CDR3 DNA reads TGCAGCGTTGAAGGGGCAGGGATGGGAAAACTGTTTTTT. Protein: CSVEGAGMGKLFF.

The J gene is TRBJ2-7, the V gene TRBV19; 9 bases map to TRBD1. V lost 5 bases, J lost 0 bases, and 5 bases stayed unmatched. Germline CDR1 and CDR2: LNHDA and SQIVND (reference sequence). CDR3 length equals 15 residues. CDR3 DNA sequence: TGTGCCAGTAGTGTACAGGGGGCCCTCTCCTACGAGCAGTACTTC. It translates to CASSVQGALSYEQYF.

This chain uses TRBV6-6 with TRBJ1-4, with 8 bases matching TRBD1. Germline V lookup: CDR1 MNHNY, CDR2 SVGAGI (reference sequence). The CDR3 runs 13 residues. After removal of 11 bases from V and 8 bases from J, the junction contained 10 bases not matched to a gene. The CDR3 DNA reads TGTGCCGCGACGACAGGGGCAGGCGAAAAACTGTTTTTT. It specifies CAATTGAGEKLFF.

The chain employs TRBV27 and TRBJ2-7, with 10 nucleotides matching TRBD2. CDR3 size: 15 residues. The V and J ends lost 2 bases and 4 bases, in that order; junction bases with no gene match: 5. Per the germline V gene, CDR1 is MNHEY and CDR2 is SMNVEV (reference sequence). The CDR3, as DNA: TGTGCCAGCAGTTTAAGGTCTAGCGGGAGTTACGAGCAGTACTTC. This translates into CASSLRSSGSYEQYF.

This chain uses TRBV7-8 with TRBJ2-6, with D maybe TRBD1 (6 bases). This CDR3 region has 16 residues. V was cut by 4 bases and J by 4 bases, with 14 bases left in between. Germline V lookup: CDR1 SGHVS, CDR2 FQNEAQ. CDR3 nucleotides: TGTGCCAGCAGCTCGTACAGGGCTGCCGGGGCCAACGTCCTGACTTTC. It specifies CASSSYRAAGANVLTF.

The sample holds a few counts of this clone. V and J are TRBV6-1 and TRBJ1-1, with unresolved D. Germline V gene data show CDR1 as MNHNS and CDR2 as SASEGT. Trimming took off 6 bases at V and 0 bases at J, with 8 bases between the two ends. The CDR3 has 13 amino acids. The chain's CDR3 is CASRTALNTEAFF. CDR3 DNA sequence: TGTGCCAGCAGAACTGCTCTGAACACTGAAGCTTTCTTT.

This clone was observed a handful of times. The genes are TRBV5-1 and TRBJ2-1, with 9 bases aligning to TRBD1. The CDR3 is 19 amino acids. From germline, CDR1 is SGHRS and CDR2 YFSETQ. The ends lost 0 bases at V and 2 bases at J; junction bases unmatched: 12. CDR3 residues: CASSLAGTGTVLPYNEQFF. CDR3 in DNA: TGCGCCAGCAGCTTGGCCGGGACAGGGACGGTGCTTCCCTACAATGAGCAGTTCTTC.

The V and J genes are TRBV7-9 and TRBJ1-6; TRBD1 is a possible D gene (5 bases). The germline V and J ends were trimmed by 5 bases and 9 bases, with 14 bases remaining between them. CDR1 is SEHNR, CDR2 FQNEAQ, per germline (reference sequence). This CDR3 spans 14 amino acids. The CDR3 DNA reads TGTGCCAGCAGCCCGGGGGGACTCAGTTCACCCCTCCACTTT. Amino acids: CASSPGGLSSPLHF.

This sequence joins TRBV5-5 and TRBJ1-4, with 11 bases identical to TRBD1. Germline trimming cut 4 bases from V and 6 bases from J; bases unmatched to any gene: 5. Germline V gene lookup returns CDR1 SGHKS and CDR2 YYEKEE (reference sequence). The CDR3 extends over 15 amino acids. CDR3 coding DNA: TGTGCCAGCAGCGGAGGGGGACAGGGGGATGAAAAACTGTTTTTT. It is translated as CASSGGGQGDEKLFF.

This clone was seen a handful of times. This sequence joins TRBV19 and TRBJ1-1, with TRBD1 matching over 7 bases. CDR1 is LNHDA, CDR2 SQIVND, per germline (reference sequence). V lost 2 bases, J lost 5 bases, and 8 bases stayed unmatched. There are 15 residues in the CDR3. In DNA, the CDR3 is TGTGCCAGTAGTATAATAGGAGGGGGCCGGACTGAAGCTTTCTTT. It yields the protein CASSIIGGGRTEAFF.

V and J are TRBV7-9 and TRBJ2-2; perhaps TRBD2 as D (5 bases). Germline CDR1 reads SEHNR; CDR2 reads FQNEAQ (reference sequence). V was clipped by 1 base and J by 6 bases, with 9 bases between them. This CDR3 is built from 14 residues. The CDR3 sequence: CASSLGGVPGELFF. The CDR3 DNA sequence: TGTGCCAGCAGCTTAGGGGGAGTTCCCGGGGAGCTGTTTTTT.

This chain joins TRBV30 and TRBJ1-1, with a tentative D call TRBD1 (5 bases). The CDR3 contains 20 residues. Germline V lookup: CDR1 GTSNPN, CDR2 SVGIG (reference sequence). Trimming shortened V by 0 bases and J by 1 base, and 27 bases separated the two germline ends. The CDR3 reads CAWSVLFSWKGWGENTEAFF. The CDR3 DNA is TGTGCCTGGAGTGTATTGTTTTCTTGGAAAGGTTGGGGGGAGAACACTGAAGCTTTCTTT.

The rearrangement joins TRBV5-5 to TRBJ1-1; D is unresolved. CDR3 length equals 12 residues. V lost 7 bases and J 1 base, leaving 8 bases between the germline ends. Germline V CDR1 and CDR2: SGHKS, YYEKEE (reference sequence). The CDR3 nucleotides are TGTGCCAGCTTTTCAGGGAACACTGAAGCTTTCTTT. Translated, it gives CASFSGNTEAFF.

The V and J genes are TRBV4-3 and TRBJ1-2, with TRBD1 as a possible D gene (5 bases). The CDR3 is 16 amino acids. The germline V gene has CDR1 LGHNA and CDR2 YSLEER. V shed 0 bases and J shed 8 bases, with 19 bases lying between them. This CDR3 is CASSQDRAAVRGGYTF. DNA of the CDR3: TGCGCCAGCAGCCAAGATCGGGCCGCGGTTCGGGGGGGCTACACCTTC.

This clone showed up just a few times. The chain's CDR3 is CSVRGTGDEKLFF. Here the CDR3 DNA reads TGCAGCGTCAGAGGGACAGGTGATGAAAAACTGTTTTTT. The V and J genes are TRBV29-1 and TRBJ1-4; the match to TRBD1 covers 8 bases. This CDR3 region has 13 residues. The V gene end was trimmed by 6 bases and the J gene end by 6 bases; junction bases not matched to a gene: 6. CDR1 and CDR2 from the germline V gene are SQVTM and ANQGSEA.

This sequence joins TRBV5-4 and TRBJ2-7; D possibly corresponds to TRBD2 (5 bases). This CDR3 has 15 residues. Germline values: CDR1 SGHNT, CDR2 YYREEE (reference sequence). Trimming shortened V by 3 bases and J by 2 bases, and 15 bases separated the two germline ends. As DNA, the CDR3 is TGTGCCAGCAGCTGGGCCCTAAGCGGACCCTACGAGCAGTACTTC. It specifies CASSWALSGPYEQYF.

This clone was counted only a few times. The gene calls are TRBV15 and TRBJ1-5; D unresolved. This CDR3 is 16 amino acids long. V was trimmed by 2 bases and J by 4 bases, leaving 15 bases between them. Germline lookup yields CDR1 LNHNV and CDR2 YYDKDF (reference sequence). The CDR3 nucleotides are TGTGCCACCAGCAGATCTGCTAGCTCCATGAATCAGCCCCAGCATTTT. This encodes CATSRSASSMNQPQHF.